The clone carrying this T cell receptor beta chain has just one count. The target antigen is unknown. These data come from a study of cytomegalovirus exposure and HLA in healthy donors. Across the whole study: HLA-typed donors were the source of roughly 80 million unique TCRs held in an early data release. Of the donors genotyped, approximately 400 in all, about 80% fell in the Caucasian-associated ancestry cluster. Study observations and caveats: Earlier analysis looked at TCR beta V segments, and most were productive about 90% or about 30% of the time.

The CDR3 runs 13 residues. V shed 3 bases and J shed 4 bases, with 10 bases lying between them. Germline V CDR1 and CDR2: MNHEY, SMNVEV (reference sequence). Amplification used 60 Vbeta primers and 13 Jbeta primers. The assay was immunoSEQ multiplex PCR, and TCRdb's table has in-frame clones only and misses some. The profile shows 150,000 to 200,000 clones, under 85% of them singletons. Likely unrecorded immune exposures existed in these nominally healthy donors. V gene TRBV27 combines with J gene TRBJ2-7; the D is unclear. The receptor was isolated from a woman younger than 35 in good health and CMV-seropositive. What was sequenced was PBMCs. The CDR3 DNA sequence: TGTGCCAGCAGTTTTGCGTCCACTTACGAGCAGTACTTC. Translating it yields CASSFASTYEQYF.